One and the same sample provided the 22 T cell receptor beta chains below, sequenced in a study of naive and memory T cell subsets. The beta constant-region primer was an equimolar mix of two oligonucleotides covering TRBC1 and TRBC2. TCRdb reprocessed the UMI-ligation and nested PCR reads with MiXCR, giving one entry per CDR3 protein. The data show 140,000 to 150,000 distinct CDR3 sequences, 15% to 20% seen once. The specimen was naive CD4+ T cells from blood. All receptors come from a human donor in good health.

This clonotype was recorded a few times. The chain joins TRBV14 to TRBJ2-7, with TRBD1 identical over 8 bases. The ends lost 5 bases at V and 5 bases at J; junction bases unmatched: 8. In germline, CDR1 is SGHDN, CDR2 FVKESK. The CDR3 covers 14 residues. The CDR3 sequence is CASSWDRRLNEQYF. The CDR3 DNA reads as TGTGCCAGCAGCTGGGACAGGCGATTGAACGAGCAGTACTTC.

The chain is built from TRBV20-1 and TRBJ1-6; TRBD1 might be the D (5 bases). The V gene lost 3 bases and the J gene lost 9 bases, with 15 bases spanning the gap. The CDR3 totals 14 residues. Germline CDR1 reads DFQATT; CDR2 reads SNEGSKA (reference sequence). Here the CDR3 reads CSASYPGSSSPLHF. In DNA form, the CDR3 reads TGCAGTGCTAGCTACCCAGGGTCAAGTTCACCCCTCCACTTT.

This clonotype was observed a few times. The chain recombines TRBV5-1 with TRBJ2-2, with D unclear. V lost 1 base and J lost 3, with 4 bases in between. This CDR3 spans 13 amino acids. From germline, CDR1 is SGHRS and CDR2 YFSETQ. The CDR3 here is CASSLFHTGELFF. The CDR3 nucleotides read TGCGCCAGCAGCTTGTTCCACACCGGGGAGCTGTTTTTT.

This clonotype was detected ten times or more. J is TRBJ2-7 and V is TRBV7-7; D may match TRBD1 or TRBD2 (6 bases each). The CDR3 is made up of 14 amino acids. Germline values: CDR1 SSHAT, CDR2 FNYEAQ (reference sequence). Trimming left V 5 bases short and J 3 bases short, with 14 bases between. This CDR3 is CASSRLGGGYEQYF. As DNA, the CDR3 is TGTGCCAGCAGCCGACTAGGAGGGGGCTACGAGCAGTACTTC.

This rearrangement joins TRBV11-2 to TRBJ2-5, with D possibly matching TRBD2 (6 bases). Germline CDR1 reads SGHAT; CDR2 reads FQNNGV. The CDR3 is 13 amino acids. Trimming removed 1 base at V and 7 bases at J, with 10 bases between. In DNA, the CDR3 is TGTGCCAGCAGCTTAGGCCAGGGAGGGACCCAGTACTTC. Amino acid sequence: CASSLGQGGTQYF. The full variable domain, rest sourced from reference TRBV11-2 and TRBJ2-5, is EAGVAQSPRYKIIEKRQSVAFWCNPISGHATLYWYQQILGQGPKLLIQFQNNGVVDDSQLPKDRFSAERLKGVDSTLKIQPAKLEDSAVYLCASSLGQGGTQYFGPGTRLLVL.

The chain recombines TRBV10-3 with TRBJ2-1, with TRBD2 identical over 8 bases. From germline, CDR1 is ENHRY and CDR2 SYGVKD. The CDR3 has 15 residues. V trimming: 3 bases; J trimming: 2 bases; junction bases outside the gene matches: 3. The DNA for the CDR3 is TGTGCCATCAGTGACCTTAGCGGGACCTACAATGAGCAGTTCTTC. Its protein is CAISDLSGTYNEQFF.

V and J are TRBV27 and TRBJ2-7, with D perhaps matching TRBD1 or TRBD2 (5 bases each). V dropped 6 bases and J dropped 6 bases, with 15 bases sitting between them. The CDR3 totals 13 residues. Looked up from germline, CDR1 is MNHEY and CDR2 is SMNVEV (reference sequence). The chain's CDR3 is CASSLGPGFEQYF. The CDR3 coding sequence is TGTGCCAGCAGCCTGGGACCTGGTTTCGAGCAGTACTTC.

This clonotype was recorded only once. V is TRBV5-1 and J is TRBJ2-3, with 7 positions matching TRBD2. Germline CDR1 and CDR2: SGHRS and YFSETQ. V lost 0 bases to trimming and J lost 10 bases; unmatched junction nucleotides: 11. The CDR3 spans 15 residues. The CDR3 DNA is TGCGCCAGCAGCTTGGGGACTTCGCGGGCGGGGGCGCAGTATTTT. Its translation is CASSLGTSRAGAQYF.

This clonotype was counted between two and nine times. This chain joins TRBV20-1 and TRBJ1-5; 10 bases match TRBD1. Trimming removed 5 bases from V and 3 bases from J; junction bases left unmatched: 7. The V gene's germline CDR1 is DFQATT and CDR2 SNEGSKA (reference sequence). There are 15 residues in the CDR3. The CDR3: CSALTGGAYNQPQHF. The CDR3 nucleotides read TGCAGTGCTCTGACAGGGGGCGCGTACAATCAGCCCCAGCATTTT.

This clonotype was found a few times. This chain connects TRBV7-9 to TRBJ2-7; a weak D match, TRBD2 (6 bases). Germline V gene lookup returns CDR1 SEHNR and CDR2 FQNEAQ (reference sequence). The CDR3 has 11 residues. Trimming pared 7 bases from V and 5 bases from J, leaving 9 bases between. CDR3 amino acids: CASKREDEQYF. CDR3 sequence (DNA): TGTGCCAGCAAAAGGGAGGACGAGCAGTACTTC.

In this sample, this clonotype turned up a few times. The chain couples TRBV6-5 to TRBJ2-6, with D maybe TRBD1 (6 bases). The V end was cut by 7 bases, the J end by 0 bases, with 10 bases between. The CDR3 is made up of 15 amino acids. The germline V gene encodes CDR1 MNHEY and CDR2 SVGAGI. CDR3 nucleotide sequence: TGTGCCAGCACCGAACAGGGCTCTGGGGCCAACGTCCTGACTTTC. Translation gives CASTEQGSGANVLTF.

This clonotype appeared many times. This rearrangement joins TRBV4-1 to TRBJ2-1; weak D call: TRBD1 (6 bases). From germline, CDR1 is MGHRA and CDR2 YSYEKL. Trimming took 0 bases from V and 11 from J, leaving 14 bases between them. The CDR3 sequence is 14 residues long. This chain's CDR3 is CASSQDPDTGKQFF. CDR3 sequence (DNA): TGCGCCAGCAGCCAAGATCCTGATACAGGGAAGCAGTTCTTC.

V gene TRBV10-3 combines with J gene TRBJ1-1; D gene unclear. The germline V gene has CDR1 ENHRY and CDR2 SYGVKD. V lost 11 bases to trimming and J lost 0 bases, with 13 bases between them. The CDR3 sequence is 13 residues long. In DNA, the CDR3 is TGTGCCGTCCGAGGCGGTTTGAACACTGAAGCTTTCTTT. It translates to CAVRGGLNTEAFF.

This clonotype has only a few counts. This chain connects TRBV20-1 to TRBJ2-7; no firm D call. Germline V CDR1 and CDR2: DFQATT, SNEGSKA (reference sequence). CDR3 length: 11 amino acids. The V end was cut by 5 bases, the J end by 3 bases, with 8 bases between. CDR3 sequence reads: CSAGPGYEQYF. The CDR3 nucleotides are TGCAGTGCTGGACCAGGCTACGAGCAGTACTTC.

This clonotype was seen only a few times. The chain combines TRBV5-1 with TRBJ2-1; unclear D gene. The CDR3 has 16 residues. Germline CDR1 SGHRS, CDR2 YFSETQ. V was trimmed by 3 bases and J by 4 bases, leaving 17 bases between them. As DNA, the CDR3 is TGCGCCAGCAGCTCCCCCGCGGCTCAGGTGTACAATGAGCAGTTCTTC. Translating it yields CASSSPAAQVYNEQFF.

The V call is TRBV6-5, the J call TRBJ2-2, with D perhaps matching TRBD1 or TRBD2 (6 bases each). The CDR3 has 16 amino acids. Germline CDR1 is MNHEY and CDR2 is SVGAGI. The germline V and J ends were trimmed by 8 bases and 1 base, with 17 bases remaining between them. CDR3 sequence (DNA): TGTGCCAGCCGTTGGGTCGGGGGCAGGAACACCGGGGAGCTGTTTTTT. Encoded protein: CASRWVGGRNTGELFF.

This clonotype has at least ten counts. The gene calls are TRBV7-2 and TRBJ2-5, with D tentatively TRBD1 (6 bases). Trimming shortened V by 0 bases and J by 1 base, and 9 bases separated the two germline ends. The germline V gene has CDR1 SGHTA and CDR2 FQGNSA. This CDR3 has 15 amino acids. The CDR3 loop reads CASSLAVDSQETQYF. The DNA for the CDR3 is TGTGCCAGCAGCTTAGCTGTGGACAGCCAAGAGACCCAGTACTTC.

The J gene is TRBJ2-1, the V gene TRBV5-4; TRBD1 agrees at 9 bases. CDR3 size: 19 residues. The J segment lost 1 base and the V segment lost 4 bases, leaving 15 bases of the junction unmatched. Germline V gene sequence: CDR1 SGHNT, CDR2 YYREEE (reference sequence). The CDR3 DNA reads as TGTGCCAGCAGCCCCATGGGACAGGGAACCTCCTTTTCCTACAATGAGCAGTTCTTC. Translated, it gives CASSPMGQGTSFSYNEQFF.

This clonotype was picked up a small number of times. This chain connects TRBV11-1 to TRBJ2-5; TRBD1 might be the D (6 bases). Germline V lookup: CDR1 SGHAT, CDR2 FQDESV (reference sequence). This CDR3 comprises 15 residues. Trimming removed 4 bases at V and 2 bases at J, with 14 bases between. Here the CDR3 reads CASSSGRQVQETQYF. The CDR3 DNA reads as TGTGCCAGCAGCTCAGGAAGACAGGTTCAAGAGACCCAGTACTTC. Supplemented by reference TRBV11-1 and TRBJ2-5, the full variable domain reads EAEVAQSPRYKITEKSQAVAFWCDPISGHATLYWYRQILGQGPELLVQFQDESVVDDSQLPKDRFSAERLKGVDSTLKIQPAELGDSAMYLCASSSGRQVQETQYFGPGTRLLVL.

This clonotype has only a few counts. V is TRBV7-9 and J is TRBJ2-7; TRBD1 agrees at 7 bases. V lost 5 bases, J lost 4 bases, and 2 bases stayed unmatched. Germline values: CDR1 SEHNR, CDR2 FQNEAQ (reference sequence). The CDR3 has 12 amino acids. The CDR3 here is CASSQQGYEQYF. DNA of the CDR3: TGTGCCAGCAGCCAACAGGGGTACGAGCAGTACTTC.

The V gene is TRBV3-1, the J gene TRBJ1-4; the D gene is possibly TRBD1 (5 bases). Per germline, CDR1 LGHDT and CDR2 YNNKEL (reference sequence). V lost 3 bases and J lost 5, with 13 bases in between. CDR3 length equals 15 residues. The CDR3 region is CASSHDRDLNEKLFF. The CDR3 DNA reads as TGTGCCAGCAGCCATGACCGGGACCTGAATGAAAAACTGTTTTTT.

V and J are TRBV10-3 and TRBJ2-1; D ambiguous. The CDR3 runs 14 residues. Between the trimmed V and J ends, which lost 5 bases and 4 bases, there was a span of 12 bases. Germline values: CDR1 ENHRY, CDR2 SYGVKD. DNA for the CDR3: TGTGCCATCAGTATAACTTGTGGGTACAATGAGCAGTTCTTC. Residues: CAISITCGYNEQFF.